Presented here are 13 T cell receptor beta chains from one specimen sequenced in a study of blood T cell repertoires in COVID-19. Produced via immunoSEQ multiplex PCR; TCRdb's table is partial and in-frame only. The sample has 200,000 to 300,000 clones, around nine tenths seen once; the top ten hold roughly 4.9%. The material sequenced was peripheral blood. These receptors came from an older woman with COVID-19, enrolled during active disease.

V and J are TRBV5-1 and TRBJ1-4, with 10 bases lining up with TRBD1. The CDR3 contains 15 residues. Unmatched junction bases numbered 6, after V lost 3 bases and J lost 7 bases. The germline CDR1 and CDR2 sequences are SGHRS and YFSETQ. The CDR3 is CASSSQTGGSEKLFF. The CDR3 nucleotides are TGCGCCAGCAGCTCCCAGACAGGGGGCAGTGAAAAACTGTTTTTT. Together with reference TRBV5-1 and TRBJ1-4, the CDR3 gives the full variable domain: KAGVTQTPRYLIKTRGQQVTLSCSPISGHRSVSWYQQTPGQGLQFLFEYFSETQRNKGNFPGRFSGRQFSNSRSEMNVSTLELGDSALYLCASSSQTGGSEKLFFGSGTQLSVL.

This chain uses TRBV10-3 with TRBJ2-2; 8 nucleotides align to TRBD2. CDR1 is ENHRY, CDR2 SYGVKD, per germline. The CDR3 extends over 17 amino acids. Trimming cost V 2 bases and J 1 base; bases outside gene matches: 6. Here the CDR3 reads CAISEPGLAENTGELFF. The CDR3 coding sequence is TGTGCCATCAGTGAGCCCGGACTAGCAGAGAACACCGGGGAGCTGTTTTTT.

The gene calls are TRBV30 and TRBJ2-5, with D unclear. This CDR3 contains 16 residues. Germline lookup yields CDR1 GTSNPN and CDR2 SVGIG (reference sequence). Trimming removed 0 bases from V and 1 base from J, with 15 bases in between. This CDR3 is CAWSVLRQVPQETQYF. CDR3 in DNA: TGTGCCTGGAGTGTGCTTCGGCAGGTCCCCCAAGAGACCCAGTACTTC. The variable domain in full, with the rest retrieved from reference TRBV30 and TRBJ2-5, is SQTIHQWPATLVQPVGSPLSLECTVEGTSNPNLYWYRQAAGRGLQLLFYSVGIGQISSEVPQNLSASRPQDRQFILSSKKLLLSDSGFYLCAWSVLRQVPQETQYFGPGTRLLVL.

The V call is TRBV19, the J call TRBJ2-2, with D perhaps matching TRBD2 (5 bases). The V and J ends lost 10 bases and 0 bases respectively, with 9 bases between them. The CDR3 runs to 13 residues. CDR1 is LNHDA and CDR2 is SQIVND in the germline V gene (reference sequence). Here the CDR3 DNA reads TGTGCCAAATGGCGGGCGAACACCGGGGAGCTGTTTTTT. Translating gives CAKWRANTGELFF.

The chain combines TRBV30 with TRBJ2-1, with D maybe TRBD1 (6 bases). This CDR3 is built from 16 residues. The germline gives CDR1 GTSNPN, CDR2 SVGIG (reference sequence). The V and J ends lost 0 bases and 2 bases respectively, with 14 bases between them. The CDR3 bases are TGTGCCTGGAGTGTACGGTTAGGGGGAACCTACAATGAGCAGTTCTTC. Amino acids: CAWSVRLGGTYNEQFF.

V gene TRBV11-2 combines with J gene TRBJ2-3, with TRBD2 identical over 10 bases. V gave up 0 bases and J gave up 13 bases; unmatched junction bases: 7. CDR3 size: 14 residues. CDR1 and CDR2 (germline): SGHAT, FQNNGV. CDR3 residues: CASSLDLLAGEKYF. The CDR3 nucleotides read TGTGCCAGCAGCTTAGATCTGCTAGCGGGAGAAAAGTATTTT.

The chain joins TRBV11-2 to TRBJ2-5; TRBD2 agrees at 7 bases. With 6 bases clipped from V and 1 base from J, the junction kept 11 bases outside the gene matches. The CDR3 has 16 residues. CDR1 and CDR2 from the germline V gene are SGHAT and FQNNGV. CDR3 residues: CASSRRLANGQETQYF. As DNA, the CDR3 is TGTGCCAGCAGTCGACGACTAGCTAATGGCCAAGAGACCCAGTACTTC.

The V call is TRBV3-1 (or the pseudogene TRBV3-2), the J call TRBJ2-1; TRBD2 matches 14 bases. This CDR3 region has 17 residues. From germline, CDR1 is LGHDT and CDR2 YNNKEL (reference sequence). The J segment lost 6 bases and the V segment lost 4 bases, leaving 8 bases of the junction unmatched. DNA for the CDR3: TGTGCCAGCAGCCGGACTGGGACTAGCGGGAGTGTCAATGAGCAGTTCTTC. As protein: CASSRTGTSGSVNEQFF.

V and J are TRBV7-9 and TRBJ1-1; 9 positions agree with TRBD1. This CDR3 is 16 amino acids long. V was pared by 6 bases and J by 2 bases, with 10 bases of the junction left unmatched. CDR1 SEHNR and CDR2 FQNEAQ come from the germline V gene (reference sequence). The CDR3 DNA reads TGTGCCAGCAGGACCGGGACAGGGAAAGGAAACACTGAAGCTTTCTTT. This sequence encodes CASRTGTGKGNTEAFF.

The V and J genes are TRBV10-2 and TRBJ1-2; a possible D gene is TRBD1 (5 bases). Trimming removed 0 bases at V and 0 bases at J, with 14 bases between. The CDR3 extends over 17 amino acids. Looked up from germline, CDR1 is WSHSY and CDR2 is SAAADI. CDR3 in amino acids: CASSESLVGRSNYGYTF. The CDR3, as DNA: TGCGCCAGCAGTGAGTCGCTGGTGGGGCGGTCTAACTATGGCTACACCTTC.

V is TRBV7-3 and J is TRBJ2-1; D is possibly TRBD2 (6 bases). V lost 0 bases and J 10 bases, leaving 16 bases between the germline ends. This CDR3 spans 15 amino acids. CDR1 is SGHTA and CDR2 is FQGTGA in the germline V gene. CDR3 sequence: CASSLTGLSAGEQFF. CDR3 bases: TGTGCCAGCAGCTTAACAGGACTATCCGCAGGGGAGCAGTTCTTC.

The chain employs TRBV29-1 and TRBJ2-1; D is possibly TRBD1 (5 bases). V lost 7 bases and J 9 bases, leaving 13 bases between the germline ends. Germline V gene data show CDR1 as SQVTM and CDR2 as ANQGSEA. The CDR3 length is 11 residues. The CDR3 nucleotides read TGCAGCGCCTCCAGGGATACTGAGCAGTTCTTC. Translation: CSASRDTEQFF.

The chain is built from TRBV5-3 and TRBJ2-7; possible D gene TRBD1, 6 bases. TRBV5-3 falls under the ORF class, with uncertain function. This CDR3 has 16 residues. The V end lost 4 bases, the J end lost 3 bases, and 20 bases lay between the germline ends. This CDR3 is CARSVRQTGGVYEQYF. CDR3 sequence (DNA): TGTGCCAGAAGCGTCCGACAGACAGGAGGCGTCTACGAGCAGTACTTC.